A single sample gave rise to the 28 T cell receptor beta chains below, sequenced in a study of T cells after yellow fever vaccination. TCRdb independently ran MiXCR on the 5' RACE reads; one entry per CDR3 protein. The sample lists tens of thousands of distinct CDR3 sequences, around 7.9% occurring once. The source was CD8+ T cells sorted from PBMCs, collected around 10 days after the first yellow fever vaccination. These receptors were taken from a man aged 18 to 30 who received the YFV17D yellow fever vaccine.

This clonotype was seen more than once but under ten times. CDR3 nucleotide sequence: TGTGCCAGCAGTTTACTACTAGCGGGGGCCACAGATACGCAGTATTTT. Residues: CASSLLLAGATDTQYF. V and J are TRBV12-3 or TRBV12-4 and TRBJ2-3; 11 bases are shared with TRBD2. The J segment lost 2 bases and the V segment lost 2 bases, leaving 3 bases of the junction unmatched. This CDR3 has 16 residues.

The chain is built from TRBV19 and TRBJ2-5; D might be TRBD1 or TRBD2, each matching 6 bases. The CDR3 contains 14 residues. V dropped 7 bases and J dropped 1 base, with 13 bases sitting between them. Per the germline V gene, CDR1 is LNHDA and CDR2 is SQIVND (reference sequence). Written as DNA, the CDR3 is TGTGCCAGTAACGGCGGGGACACCCAAGAGACCCAGTACTTC. The encoded protein is CASNGGDTQETQYF. Full variable domain (rest looked up from reference TRBV19 and TRBJ2-5): DGGITQSPKYLFRKEGQNVTLSCEQNLNHDAMYWYRQDPGQGLRLIYYSQIVNDFQKGDIAEGYSVSREKKESFPLTVTSAQKNPTAFYLCASNGGDTQETQYFGPGTRLLVL.

At least ten counts were recorded for this clonotype. The chain carries TRBV15 and TRBJ1-2; 7 bases fit TRBD1. Losses at the gene ends were 3 bases for V and 4 bases for J; bases not matched to a gene: 8. CDR1 and CDR2 (germline): LNHNV, YYDKDF (reference sequence). The CDR3 is 15 residues long. The DNA for the CDR3 is TGTGCCACCAGCAGCCGGGGGCAGGGGGGCTATGGCTACACCTTC. This translates into CATSSRGQGGYGYTF.

This clonotype was observed at least ten times. The chain combines TRBV12-3 or TRBV12-4 with TRBJ1-2; D unresolved. The CDR3 sequence is 13 residues long. V lost 6 bases and J lost 4, with 12 bases in between. CDR3: CASRPLGRYGYTF. DNA for the CDR3: TGTGCCAGCAGACCTCTTGGACGCTATGGCTACACCTTC.

The table lists this clonotype with many counts. This chain links TRBV10-3 with TRBJ2-7; D unclear. V was shortened by 4 bases and J by 4 bases, with 14 bases between the two germline ends. Germline assignment: CDR1 ENHRY and CDR2 SYGVKD. The CDR3 loop spans 14 amino acids. This CDR3 is CAISAGGKGYEQYV. Written as DNA, the CDR3 is TGTGCCATCAGTGCGGGCGGAAAGGGATACGAGCAGTACGTC.

CDR3 in amino acids: CATSSRTGDEQYF. The CDR3 nucleotides are TGTGCCACCAGCAGCCGGACAGGGGACGAGCAGTACTTC. J is TRBJ2-7 and V is TRBV15; 9 nucleotides match TRBD1. The CDR3 is made up of 13 amino acids. With 3 bases clipped from V and 5 bases from J, the junction kept 2 bases outside the gene matches. Per germline, CDR1 LNHNV and CDR2 YYDKDF (reference sequence).

This chain's CDR3 is CASSLWGEAFF. In DNA form, the CDR3 reads TGCGCCAGTTCACTATGGGGTGAAGCTTTCTTT. The rearrangement joins TRBV4-1 to TRBJ1-1; D not certain. V lost 9 bases to trimming and J lost 7 bases, with 12 bases between them. CDR1 is MGHRA and CDR2 is YSYEKL in the germline V gene. This CDR3 has 11 residues.

This clonotype was recorded at least ten times. The rearrangement joins TRBV4-1 to TRBJ1-5; D is possibly TRBD1 (6 bases). The CDR3 is 15 residues long. V was shortened by 6 bases and J by 6 bases, with 18 bases between the two germline ends. Looked up from germline, CDR1 is MGHRA and CDR2 is YSYEKL. CDR3 amino acids: CASRPQGGGGQPQHF. As DNA, the CDR3 is TGCGCCAGCAGACCTCAGGGCGGGGGCGGTCAGCCCCAGCATTTT.

Judged by abundance, this clonotype is medium-sized (0.01 to 0.1%). V and J are TRBV7-8 and TRBJ2-1, with TRBD1 matching over 7 bases. From germline, CDR1 is SGHVS and CDR2 FQNEAQ. The CDR3 contains 15 residues. V trimming: 5 bases; J trimming: 4 bases; junction bases outside the gene matches: 8. The CDR3 DNA is TGTGCCAGCAGCCCAGGGGACAGACAATACAATGAGCAGTTCTTC. Protein product: CASSPGDRQYNEQFF.

This clonotype was seen at least ten times. The V call is TRBV11-2, the J call TRBJ1-1, with 9 nucleotides matching TRBD1. The CDR3 sequence is 14 residues long. J was trimmed by 3 bases and V by 7 bases; bases with no gene match: 6. The germline CDR1 and CDR2 sequences are SGHAT and FQNNGV. CDR3 sequence: CASNPTGGHTEAFF. In DNA, the CDR3 is TGTGCCAGCAACCCGACAGGGGGGCACACTGAAGCTTTCTTT.

This clonotype was seen ten or more times. The rearrangement joins TRBV18 to TRBJ1-5, with 7 nucleotides matching TRBD1. Losses at the gene ends were 9 bases for V and 4 bases for J; bases not matched to a gene: 3. Germline V lookup: CDR1 KGHSH, CDR2 LQKENI. CDR3 length: 12 residues. The CDR3 bases are TGTGCCAGTACACAGGGGAATCAGCCCCAGCATTTT. Translating gives CASTQGNQPQHF.

Many counts were recorded for this clonotype. This sequence joins TRBV5-5 and TRBJ2-1; TRBD2 matches 8 bases. Germline values: CDR1 SGHKS, CDR2 YYEKEE (reference sequence). The ends lost 0 bases at V and 6 bases at J; junction bases unmatched: 5. This CDR3 comprises 15 residues. The CDR3 protein is CASSLARGGTNEQFF. In nucleotides, the CDR3 is TGTGCCAGCAGCTTGGCTCGGGGGGGCACCAATGAGCAGTTCTTC.

This clonotype was recorded at least ten times. The chain is built from TRBV7-2 and TRBJ2-3; D unresolved. This CDR3 region has 15 residues. The ends were cut back, 1 base at V and 5 bases at J, with 13 bases in the middle. CDR1 SGHTA and CDR2 FQGNSA come from the germline V gene. The CDR3, as DNA: TGTGCCAGCAGCTTAGAATCGCCTTGGCGAGATACGCAGTATTTT. Translation gives CASSLESPWRDTQYF.

This clonotype was detected many times. CDR3 loop: CASSYSAELAKNIQYF. The CDR3 bases are TGTGCCAGCAGTTACTCGGCAGAGCTAGCCAAAAACATTCAGTACTTC. V and J are TRBV6-5 and TRBJ2-4; no reliable D call. The germline V and J ends were trimmed by 0 bases and 0 bases, with 9 bases remaining between them. This CDR3 has 16 residues. Germline lookup yields CDR1 MNHEY and CDR2 SVGAGI.

This chain links TRBV5-5 with TRBJ1-2; no clear D. The ends were cut back, 1 base at V and 5 bases at J, with 15 bases in the middle. This CDR3 has 15 amino acids. Looked up from germline, CDR1 is SGHKS and CDR2 is YYEKEE (reference sequence). CDR3 nucleotides: TGTGCCAGCAGCTTGTTTTTCCAAACAGCTTATGGCTACACCTTC. Amino acids: CASSLFFQTAYGYTF.

This clonotype was detected ten times or more. The chain uses TRBV6-5 and TRBJ2-6; D possibly uses TRBD1 or TRBD2 (5 bases each). Looked up from germline, CDR1 is MNHEY and CDR2 is SVGAGI. The V gene lost 5 bases and the J gene lost 16 bases, with 24 bases spanning the gap. The CDR3 is made up of 15 amino acids. The chain's CDR3 is CASSPDSFVRGRLTF. The CDR3 coding sequence is TGTGCCAGCAGTCCTGACAGCTTCGTGAGGGGTAGGCTGACTTTC.

CDR3 DNA: TGCGCCAGCAGCTCTGACGTAACTGAAGCTTTCTTT. This codes for CASSSDVTEAFF. The chain carries TRBV5-1 and TRBJ1-1; D not certain. The CDR3 is 12 amino acids. Trimming pared 3 bases from V and 5 bases from J, leaving 8 bases between. From germline, CDR1 is SGHRS and CDR2 YFSETQ.

In this sample, this clonotype turned up a few times. The chain employs TRBV7-2 and TRBJ2-1, with D perhaps matching TRBD2 (5 bases). Germline CDR1 reads SGHTA; CDR2 reads FQGNSA. Deletions cut 4 bases from V and 0 bases from J, with 7 bases between. CDR3 size: 14 residues. CDR3 residues: CASSYSGSYNEQFF. In nucleotides, the CDR3 is TGTGCCAGCAGCTACAGCGGCTCCTACAATGAGCAGTTCTTC.

In this sample, this clonotype turned up many times. The chain couples TRBV4-1 to TRBJ2-7; TRBD2 aligns across 7 bases. Germline CDR1 is MGHRA and CDR2 is YSYEKL. With 3 bases clipped from V and 0 bases from J, the junction kept 2 bases outside the gene matches. The length of the CDR3 is 14 residues. The CDR3 DNA reads TGCGCCAGCAGCCAGGGACTACGCTCCTACGAGCAGTACTTC. Protein sequence: CASSQGLRSYEQYF.

Ten or more counts support this clonotype. The V call is TRBV4-2, the J call TRBJ1-2; 7 positions agree with TRBD1. J was trimmed by 6 bases and V by 8 bases; bases with no gene match: 3. Germline V gene sequence: CDR1 LGHNA, CDR2 YNFKEQ. The CDR3 extends over 11 amino acids. The CDR3 sequence is CASEQGNGYTF. CDR3 DNA: TGTGCCAGCGAACAGGGGAATGGCTACACCTTC.

This clonotype turned up a few times. The V call is TRBV6-2 or TRBV6-3, the J call TRBJ2-1; 10 nucleotides align to TRBD2. Germline values: CDR1 MNHEY, CDR2 SVGEGT. With V trimmed by 4 bases and J by 4 bases, 1 base remained unmatched. The CDR3 is 14 residues long. The CDR3 reads CASSWTSGYNEQFF. As DNA, the CDR3 is TGTGCCAGCAGTTGGACTAGCGGTTACAATGAGCAGTTCTTC.

This clonotype was seen many times. V gene TRBV12-3 or TRBV12-4 combines with J gene TRBJ2-3; 7 bases match TRBD1. Trimming cost V 1 base and J 1 base; bases outside gene matches: 5. The CDR3 has 16 residues. CDR3 coding DNA: TGTGCCAGCAGTTTAGTCCGGGACAGACGCACAGATACGCAGTATTTT. Translating it yields CASSLVRDRRTDTQYF.

The chain carries TRBV7-3 and TRBJ2-5; perhaps TRBD2 as D (6 bases). The germline V gene encodes CDR1 SGHTA and CDR2 FQGTGA. V lost 4 bases to trimming and J lost 1 base, with 16 bases between them. The CDR3 consists of 16 residues. In DNA, the CDR3 is TGTGCCAGCAGCTCCTGGCCTAACGGGGGCCAAGAGACCCAGTACTTC. It codes for CASSSWPNGGQETQYF.

V usage is TRBV4-3 and J usage is TRBJ2-3; D unclear. The germline V gene encodes CDR1 LGHNA and CDR2 YSLEER. CDR3 length equals 13 residues. Trimming shortened V by 1 base and J by 3 bases, and 5 bases separated the two germline ends. CDR3 protein: CASSQVSTDTQYF. The CDR3 DNA reads TGCGCCAGCAGCCAAGTCTCGACAGATACGCAGTATTTT.

This clonotype was recorded many times. The CDR3 DNA sequence: TGTGCCAGCAGCCCTAAAAGCTTGGGGCAAGAGACCCAGTACTTC. It specifies CASSPKSLGQETQYF. This chain connects TRBV7-9 to TRBJ2-5; D call uncertain. Germline CDR1 reads SEHNR; CDR2 reads FQNEAQ (reference sequence). V was cut by 5 bases and J by 2 bases, with 15 bases left in between. This CDR3 is built from 15 residues.

This clonotype was seen many times. The V gene is TRBV19, the J gene TRBJ1-1, with 9 bases lining up with TRBD1. Germline lookup yields CDR1 LNHDA and CDR2 SQIVND (reference sequence). The junction had 10 bases not matched to a gene; V was cut back by 8 bases and J by 3 bases. The CDR3 is 15 residues long. Written as DNA, the CDR3 is TGTGCCAGTGAATGGGGGACAGGGTCCGACACTGAAGCTTTCTTT. Amino acids: CASEWGTGSDTEAFF.

There are many counts of this clonotype. The genes are TRBV7-2 and TRBJ2-7; D gene unclear. Germline V lookup: CDR1 SGHTA, CDR2 FQGNSA. Trimming removed 3 bases from V and 3 bases from J, with 9 bases in between. The CDR3 length is 13 residues. CDR3 DNA sequence: TGTGCCAGCAGCTTTGACCCTTTCTACGAGCAGTACTTC. Encoded protein: CASSFDPFYEQYF.

V and J are TRBV29-1 and TRBJ2-2; 12 bases are shared with TRBD2. The CDR3 sequence is 13 residues long. Germline V gene sequence: CDR1 SQVTM, CDR2 ANQGSEA. The V and J ends lost 7 bases and 8 bases, in that order; junction bases with no gene match: 5. The CDR3 nucleotides read TGCAGCGGTACTAGCGGGGGGTTGGGGGAGCTGTTTTTT. It specifies CSGTSGGLGELFF.